These T cell receptor beta chains were read from a single sample in a study of neurological immune-mediated disorders. A single record per CDR3 protein comes from TCRdb applying MiXCR to the 5' RACE reads. The profile covers approximately 100,000 distinct CDR3 sequences, with around 3.3% appearing a single time and 5% to 6.5% taken by the ten largest. Material for sequencing was PBMCs. These receptor sequences come from a woman between 18 and 30 years old with multiple sclerosis. The CDR3 runs from the conserved cysteine through the conserved F or W. The order of the fields is D gene, clone size, V gene, J gene, CDR3 protein, CDR3 DNA. D genes are given only for firm matches. Part of the rows lack a size; the others show once, few, many or a class for expanded clones.

d_call: -; clone_size: many; v_call: TRBV20-1; j_call: TRBJ2-1; cdr3_aa: CSARDPTGNEQFF; cdr3_nt: TGCAGTGCTAGAGACCCTACAGGGAATGAGCAGTTCTTC
d_call: -; clone_size: many; v_call: TRBV12-3/TRBV12-4; j_call: TRBJ2-2; cdr3_aa: CASSKTGTTGELFF; cdr3_nt: TGTGCCAGCAGTAAAACAGGGACCACCGGGGAGCTGTTTTTT
d_call: -; clone_size: many; v_call: TRBV20-1; j_call: TRBJ2-5; cdr3_aa: CSARIRGETQYF; cdr3_nt: TGCAGTGCTAGAATTAGGGGGGAGACCCAGTACTTC
d_call: TRBD2; clone_size: many; v_call: TRBV20-1; j_call: TRBJ2-3; cdr3_aa: CSARTSGRVTDTQYF; cdr3_nt: TGCAGTGCTAGGACTAGCGGGAGAGTGACAGATACGCAGTATTTT
d_call: TRBD1; clone_size: many; v_call: TRBV7-2; j_call: TRBJ1-5; cdr3_aa: CASSLRQGDQHF; cdr3_nt: TGTGCCAGCAGCTTAAGACAGGGAGATCAGCATTTT
d_call: -; clone_size: many; v_call: TRBV7-2; j_call: TRBJ2-7; cdr3_aa: CASSWGGGLGEQYF; cdr3_nt: TGTGCCAGCAGCTGGGGCGGAGGCTTGGGTGAGCAGTACTTC
d_call: -; clone_size: -; v_call: TRBV5-4; j_call: TRBJ1-5; cdr3_aa: CASSPDGQTNQPQHF; cdr3_nt: TGTGCCAGCAGCCCGGATGGACAGACCAATCAGCCCCAGCATTTT
d_call: -; clone_size: medium-sized; v_call: TRBV12-3/TRBV12-4; j_call: TRBJ1-1; cdr3_aa: CASSSYRDRDTEAFF; cdr3_nt: TGTGCCAGCAGTTCATACCGGGACCGGGACACTGAAGCTTTCTTT
d_call: -; clone_size: many; v_call: TRBV20-1; j_call: TRBJ1-6; cdr3_aa: CSARVGSGNSPLHF; cdr3_nt: TGCAGTGCTAGAGTGGGATCTGGTAATTCACCCCTCCACTTT
d_call: TRBD1; clone_size: many; v_call: TRBV5-1; j_call: TRBJ1-4; cdr3_aa: CASSTGTAVNEKLFF; cdr3_nt: TGCGCCAGCAGCACGGGGACAGCAGTTAATGAAAAACTGTTTTTT
d_call: -; clone_size: -; v_call: TRBV19; j_call: TRBJ2-2; cdr3_aa: CASKDQNTGELFF; cdr3_nt: TGTGCCAGTAAAGATCAGAACACCGGGGAGCTGTTTTTT
d_call: TRBD2; clone_size: few; v_call: TRBV6-1; j_call: TRBJ2-7; cdr3_aa: CASSARTSGSYEQYF; cdr3_nt: TGTGCCAGCAGTGCGAGGACTAGCGGGAGTTACGAGCAGTACTTC
d_call: -; clone_size: many; v_call: TRBV6-6; j_call: TRBJ2-3; cdr3_aa: CASSYSEGTDTQYF; cdr3_nt: TGTGCCAGCAGTTACTCCGAGGGCACAGATACGCAGTATTTT
d_call: -; clone_size: many; v_call: TRBV20-1; j_call: TRBJ2-5; cdr3_aa: CSAPNGGLETQYF; cdr3_nt: TGCAGTGCCCCGAATGGGGGCTTGGAGACCCAGTACTTC
d_call: -; clone_size: many; v_call: TRBV5-1; j_call: TRBJ2-5; cdr3_aa: CASSYGALQETQYF; cdr3_nt: TGCGCCAGCAGCTACGGGGCGCTCCAAGAGACCCAGTACTTC
d_call: -; clone_size: many; v_call: TRBV12-3/TRBV12-4; j_call: TRBJ1-1; cdr3_aa: CASSFLPNTEAFF; cdr3_nt: TGTGCCAGCAGTTTCCTACCGAACACTGAAGCTTTCTTT
d_call: TRBD1; clone_size: many; v_call: TRBV15; j_call: TRBJ2-7; cdr3_aa: CATSTRSGTGGPYEQYF; cdr3_nt: TGTGCCACCAGCACAAGAAGTGGAACAGGGGGCCCCTACGAGCAGTACTTC
d_call: -; clone_size: many; v_call: TRBV7-2; j_call: TRBJ2-3; cdr3_aa: CASSQGASTDTQYF; cdr3_nt: TGTGCCAGCAGCCAAGGGGCTAGCACAGATACGCAGTATTTT
d_call: -; clone_size: many; v_call: TRBV3-1; j_call: TRBJ2-1; cdr3_aa: CASSQAYEQFF; cdr3_nt: TGTGCCAGCAGCCAAGCGTATGAGCAGTTCTTC
d_call: TRBD1; clone_size: few; v_call: TRBV7-2; j_call: TRBJ2-3; cdr3_aa: CASSLGGTGGIGTQYF; cdr3_nt: TGTGCCAGCAGCTTAGGCGGGACAGGGGGGATTGGTACGCAGTATTTT
d_call: TRBD2; clone_size: many; v_call: TRBV7-2; j_call: TRBJ2-5; cdr3_aa: CASSPSGGAGETQYF; cdr3_nt: TGTGCCAGCAGCCCTAGCGGGGGGGCGGGGGAGACCCAGTACTTC
d_call: -; clone_size: -; v_call: TRBV28; j_call: TRBJ1-5; cdr3_aa: CASSSRHKTQNF; cdr3_nt: TGTGCCAGCAGTTCGCGGCATAAGACCCAGAATTTT
d_call: -; clone_size: many; v_call: TRBV20-1; j_call: TRBJ1-2; cdr3_aa: CSALFPPSPANYGYTF; cdr3_nt: TGCAGTGCTCTTTTTCCGCCGAGCCCAGCTAACTATGGCTACACCTTC
d_call: -; clone_size: many; v_call: TRBV4-3; j_call: TRBJ1-2; cdr3_aa: CASSQEMGESYGYTF; cdr3_nt: TGCGCCAGCAGCCAAGAGATGGGAGAGAGCTATGGCTACACCTTC
d_call: -; clone_size: many; v_call: TRBV12-3/TRBV12-4; j_call: TRBJ1-4; cdr3_aa: CASSLGLSGEKLFF; cdr3_nt: TGTGCCAGCAGTTTAGGGTTATCCGGTGAAAAACTGTTTTTT
d_call: -; clone_size: few; v_call: TRBV27; j_call: TRBJ2-7; cdr3_aa: CASSRGQGHYEQYF; cdr3_nt: TGTGCCAGCAGTCGAGGCCAGGGGCACTACGAGCAGTACTTC
d_call: TRBD1; clone_size: -; v_call: TRBV25-1; j_call: TRBJ1-1; cdr3_aa: CASSGYRGDTEAFF; cdr3_nt: TGTGCCAGCAGTGGATACAGGGGAGACACTGAAGCTTTCTTT
d_call: -; clone_size: -; v_call: TRBV12-3/TRBV12-4; j_call: TRBJ2-2; cdr3_aa: CASNQPGSGELFF; cdr3_nt: TGTGCCAGCAACCAACCAGGGTCCGGGGAGCTGTTTTTT
d_call: -; clone_size: many; v_call: TRBV20-1; j_call: TRBJ1-1; cdr3_aa: CSARGGRNTEAFF; cdr3_nt: TGCAGTGCTAGGGGGGGTCGCAACACTGAAGCTTTCTTT
d_call: TRBD1; clone_size: many; v_call: TRBV5-1; j_call: TRBJ2-7; cdr3_aa: CASSLDAGGYYEQYF; cdr3_nt: TGCGCCAGCAGCTTGGATGCAGGGGGTTACTACGAGCAGTACTTC
d_call: TRBD2; clone_size: many; v_call: TRBV20-1; j_call: TRBJ2-1; cdr3_aa: CSARGGLANKNEQFF; cdr3_nt: TGCAGTGCTAGAGGGGGACTAGCGAATAAGAATGAGCAGTTCTTC
d_call: -; clone_size: many; v_call: TRBV18; j_call: TRBJ2-1; cdr3_aa: CASSQRDEQFF; cdr3_nt: TGTGCCAGCTCACAGAGGGATGAGCAGTTCTTC
d_call: TRBD2; clone_size: many; v_call: TRBV2; j_call: TRBJ2-1; cdr3_aa: CASSALAGNYNEQFF; cdr3_nt: TGTGCCAGCAGTGCACTAGCGGGTAACTACAATGAGCAGTTCTTC
d_call: TRBD2; clone_size: many; v_call: TRBV3-1; j_call: TRBJ2-1; cdr3_aa: CASSQQLAGNNEQFF; cdr3_nt: TGTGCCAGCAGCCAACAACTAGCGGGAAACAATGAGCAGTTCTTC
d_call: -; clone_size: few; v_call: TRBV3-1; j_call: TRBJ1-1; cdr3_aa: CASSQDFGPLGTEAFF; cdr3_nt: TGTGCCAGCAGCCAAGATTTTGGCCCCCTCGGAACTGAAGCTTTCTTT
d_call: TRBD1; clone_size: many; v_call: TRBV5-1; j_call: TRBJ1-1; cdr3_aa: CASSGPGGTVNTEAFF; cdr3_nt: TGCGCCAGCAGCGGACCGGGGGGGACAGTGAACACTGAAGCTTTCTTT
d_call: -; clone_size: once; v_call: TRBV5-1; j_call: TRBJ1-6; cdr3_aa: CASSLAGRANSTLNF; cdr3_nt: TGCGCCAGCAGCTTGGCCGGCAGGGCCAATTCAACCCTCAACTTT
d_call: -; clone_size: many; v_call: TRBV10-3; j_call: TRBJ2-3; cdr3_aa: CAISVKDTQYF; cdr3_nt: TGTGCCATCAGTGTGAAAGATACGCAGTATTTT
d_call: -; clone_size: many; v_call: TRBV20-1; j_call: TRBJ1-2; cdr3_aa: CSAEIRGAGYGYTF; cdr3_nt: TGCAGTGCCGAGATTCGTGGGGCAGGCTATGGCTACACCTTC
d_call: -; clone_size: -; v_call: TRBV21-1; j_call: TRBJ1-2; cdr3_aa: CASSPSPPQSTYGYTF; cdr3_nt: TGTGCCAGCAGCCCGTCCCCTCCACAGAGCACCTATGGCTACACCTTC
d_call: TRBD2; clone_size: many; v_call: TRBV5-1; j_call: TRBJ2-1; cdr3_aa: CASSWGGYTYNEQFF; cdr3_nt: TGCGCCAGCAGCTGGGGGGGATACACCTACAATGAGCAGTTCTTC
d_call: -; clone_size: -; v_call: TRBV12-3/TRBV12-4; j_call: TRBJ2-3; cdr3_aa: CASRSRTKVDTQYF; cdr3_nt: TGTGCCAGCAGGAGCCGAACGAAGGTAGATACGCAGTATTTT
d_call: -; clone_size: many; v_call: TRBV7-8; j_call: TRBJ2-2; cdr3_aa: CASSRQSGFGELFF; cdr3_nt: TGTGCCAGCAGCCGCCAGTCAGGGTTCGGGGAGCTGTTTTTT
d_call: -; clone_size: many; v_call: TRBV5-1; j_call: TRBJ2-1; cdr3_aa: CASSLSGSYNEQFF; cdr3_nt: TGCGCCAGCAGCTTGAGCGGCAGTTACAATGAGCAGTTCTTC
d_call: TRBD2; clone_size: many; v_call: TRBV10-3; j_call: TRBJ2-5; cdr3_aa: CAISRGLAGKETQYF; cdr3_nt: TGTGCCATCAGTCGGGGACTAGCGGGGAAAGAGACCCAGTACTTC
d_call: -; clone_size: many; v_call: TRBV20-1; j_call: TRBJ1-6; cdr3_aa: CSAGARPNSPLHF; cdr3_nt: TGCAGTGCGGGGGCCAGACCTAATTCACCCCTCCACTTT